This T cell receptor beta chain was retrieved from a study of post-analysis software for immune sequencing data. Overall study results and limits: Patients showed TRBV5-6, TRBV5-1 and TRBV20-1 among several TRBV segments more frequent than in controls. F measure clustering grouped samples strongly by preparation batch.

Prepared TCR beta cDNA libraries contained unique molecular identifiers. Input amounts of 1 to 10 million T cells were used. These gave 500,000 or so cDNA molecules, so each molecule approximated one T cell. TCRdb re-derived calls from the PCR reads in MiXCR, one entry per CDR3 protein. In the table there are 500,000 to 600,000 distinct CDR3 sequences, 44% of which are singletons. This CDR3 is 16 amino acids long. After removal of 4 bases from V and 2 bases from J, the junction contained 10 bases not matched to a gene. CDR1 and CDR2 from the germline V gene are SGHDT and YYEEEE. For this clonotype: The antigen is not known.

The origin of this receptor is a girl aged 10 to 17 with multiple sclerosis. Sequences were obtained from blood. This chain links TRBV5-6 with TRBJ2-3; 7 nucleotides line up with TRBD2. The CDR3 DNA reads TGTGCCAGCAGCAAAGAGGCGGGGGTGAACACAGATACGCAGTATTTT. Translating it yields CASSKEAGVNTDTQYF.